Below, 26 T cell receptor beta chains from the same sample are listed, as sequenced in a study of T cell responses to AZD1222 COVID-19 vaccine (dated by TCRdb to the early 2020s). What the time point label conveys for this sample: about 28 days (+/-7) after the second vaccine dose. To prepare the library, the immunoSEQ multiplex PCR assay was applied. The table comes from immuneACCESS by way of TCRdb, which keeps in-frame sequences with V and J called. Part of the clones is missing from these tables; in studies checked, under half for an unresolved V gene and the rest for unknown reasons. A total of tens of thousands of clones appear in this sample, roughly nine tenths of them only once. The ten largest clones take up around 2.9% of the sample. The material sequenced was peripheral blood, taken 28 days after the second AZD1222 dose. Receptors originate from an adult who received the AZD1222 COVID-19 vaccine.

The V and J genes are TRBV7-8 and TRBJ1-2; D remains unclear. Germline CDR1 and CDR2: SGHVS and FQNEAQ. V lost 5 bases and J 3 bases, leaving 19 bases between the germline ends. The CDR3 sequence is 16 residues long. CDR3 nucleotide sequence: TGTGCCAGCAGCCGCCTATCCCCCCGGACGGACTATGGCTACACCTTC. It translates to CASSRLSPRTDYGYTF.

V usage is TRBV15 and J usage is TRBJ1-4; a possible D gene is TRBD1 (5 bases). The germline V and J ends were trimmed by 4 bases and 3 bases, with 12 bases remaining between them. The CDR3 length is 15 residues. The germline CDR1 and CDR2 sequences are LNHNV and YYDKDF (reference sequence). CDR3 residues: CATSMAGRPNEKLFF. CDR3 in DNA: TGTGCCACCAGCATGGCGGGACGGCCTAATGAAAAACTGTTTTTT. The full variable domain, its missing parts supplied by reference TRBV15 and TRBJ1-4, is DAMVIQNPRYQVTQFGKPVTLSCSQTLNHNVMYWYQQKSSQAPKLLFHYYDKDFNNEADTPDNFQSRRPNTSFCFLDIRSPGLGDTAMYLCATSMAGRPNEKLFFGSGTQLSVL.

The J gene is TRBJ1-1, the V gene TRBV5-8, with a weak D call TRBD1 (6 bases). V lost 3 bases and J 0 bases, leaving 12 bases between the germline ends. This CDR3 spans 15 amino acids. The germline CDR1 and CDR2 sequences are SGHTS and YDEGEE. CDR3 coding DNA: TGTGCCAGCAGCTGGGGGGCCGGGGTGAACACTGAAGCTTTCTTT. Protein sequence: CASSWGAGVNTEAFF.

This clone was detected once. The chain carries TRBV27 and TRBJ2-7; D is possibly TRBD1 or TRBD2 (5 bases each). CDR3 length: 13 residues. Germline-derived CDR1 and CDR2 are MNHEY and SMNVEV (reference sequence). V was pared by 5 bases and J by 9 bases, with 17 bases between. As DNA, the CDR3 is TGTGCCAGCAGTACCCACCCGCGAGGGGCGCAGTACTTC. Protein sequence: CASSTHPRGAQYF.

J is TRBJ1-6 and V is TRBV28; D unclear. The CDR3 covers 12 residues. Per the germline V gene, CDR1 is MDHEN and CDR2 is SYDVKM. Trimming left V 6 bases short and J 7 bases short, with 7 bases between. CDR3 region: CASRLPNSPLHF. The CDR3 bases are TGTGCCAGCAGGCTACCCAATTCACCCCTCCACTTT.

The J gene is TRBJ1-2, the V gene TRBV9; the match to TRBD1 covers 7 bases. Germline trimming cut 5 bases from V and 7 bases from J; bases unmatched to any gene: 8. CDR1 and CDR2 (germline): SGDLS, YYNGEE. This CDR3 is built from 13 residues. CDR3 nucleotide sequence: TGTGCCAGCAGTTTACAGGGGAGAAGTGGCTACACCTTC. It codes for CASSLQGRSGYTF.

The gene calls are TRBV5-5 and TRBJ1-2; weak D call: TRBD1 (5 bases). From germline, CDR1 is SGHKS and CDR2 YYEKEE (reference sequence). This CDR3 is built from 15 residues. Trimming stripped 4 bases from V and 0 bases from J, with 13 bases between. The CDR3 sequence: CASSQEGHTNYGYTF. For the CDR3, the DNA is TGTGCCAGCAGCCAAGAGGGGCATACTAACTATGGCTACACCTTC.

The rearrangement uses TRBV6-5 and TRBJ1-2; the match to TRBD1 covers 11 bases. V gave up 10 bases and J gave up 4 bases; unmatched junction bases: 8. The CDR3 has 14 residues. Looked up from germline, CDR1 is MNHEY and CDR2 is SVGAGI. CDR3 region: CATRGQGGVYGYTF. CDR3 DNA: TGTGCCACCAGGGGACAGGGGGGGGTCTATGGCTACACCTTC.

The CDR3 DNA sequence: TGTGCCAGCAGCTTGGCCTCCACCCCAAGGCGTGGCTACACCTTC. Protein: CASSLASTPRRGYTF. The genes are TRBV7-9 and TRBJ1-2; D not certain. The V gene lost 3 bases and the J gene lost 7 bases, with 18 bases spanning the gap. The CDR3 runs to 15 residues. The germline gives CDR1 SEHNR, CDR2 FQNEAQ (reference sequence).

V usage is TRBV30 and J usage is TRBJ1-1, with a weak D call TRBD1 (5 bases). Per germline, CDR1 GTSNPN and CDR2 SVGIG (reference sequence). CDR3 size: 13 residues. V lost 1 base and J lost 3, with 9 bases in between. CDR3 nucleotide sequence: TGTGCCTGGAGTGAAGCAGGGCACACTGAAGCTTTCTTT. This encodes CAWSEAGHTEAFF.

The chain is built from TRBV3-1 (or the pseudogene TRBV3-2) and TRBJ2-6; 8 bases map to TRBD1. Germline lookup yields CDR1 LGHDT and CDR2 YNNKEL (reference sequence). The CDR3 contains 19 residues. V lost 1 base to trimming and J lost 0 bases; unmatched junction nucleotides: 8. DNA of the CDR3: TGTGCCAGCAGCCAAGCTCAGGGGGCCACTTTCTCTGGGGCCAACGTCCTGACTTTC. This translates into CASSQAQGATFSGANVLTF.

The chain uses TRBV5-1 and TRBJ2-7; 11 positions match TRBD2. V shed 1 base, J shed 4 bases, and the junction held 13 bases outside the gene matches. The V gene's germline CDR1 is SGHRS and CDR2 YFSETQ. The CDR3 loop spans 18 amino acids. Here the CDR3 reads CASSLWVAGGTNLYEQYF. CDR3 in DNA: TGCGCCAGCAGCTTGTGGGTAGCGGGGGGGACCAACCTGTACGAGCAGTACTTC.

The chain is built from TRBV6-2 or TRBV6-3 and TRBJ1-2, with D possibly matching TRBD1 (6 bases). Germline CDR1 reads MNHEY; CDR2 reads SVGEGT. Deletions cut 0 bases from V and 3 bases from J, with 17 bases between. This CDR3 has 17 residues. DNA for the CDR3: TGTGCCAGCAGTTACTCGAAAACAGGGAGGCGACACTATGGCTACACCTTC. Protein product: CASSYSKTGRRHYGYTF.

The genes are TRBV27 and TRBJ2-2; D not resolved. Trimming cost V 5 bases and J 6 bases, with 19 bases left between them. Germline values: CDR1 MNHEY, CDR2 SMNVEV (reference sequence). CDR3 size: 16 residues. CDR3 region: CASSLKGRILSGELFF. The CDR3 DNA reads as TGTGCCAGCAGTCTAAAGGGTAGGATTCTCTCCGGGGAGCTGTTTTTT.

This chain joins TRBV7-8 and TRBJ1-2; a possible D gene is TRBD1 (5 bases). The germline gives CDR1 SGHVS, CDR2 FQNEAQ. The V and J ends lost 8 bases and 8 bases respectively, with 18 bases between them. This CDR3 comprises 13 residues. CDR3: CASSTGQGSGYTF. The DNA of the CDR3 is TGTGCCAGCTCTACCGGCCAGGGTTCGGGCTACACCTTC.

The rearrangement uses TRBV2 and TRBJ2-7, with TRBD2 identical over 12 bases. The germline gives CDR1 SNHLY, CDR2 FYNNEI. The CDR3 length is 15 residues. J was trimmed by 2 bases and V by 5 bases; bases with no gene match: 4. In nucleotides, the CDR3 is TGTGCCAGCAGTTTGACTAGCGGGGGTACCTACGAGCAGTACTTC. Its protein is CASSLTSGGTYEQYF.

The chain employs TRBV2 and TRBJ2-7, with D maybe TRBD1 (5 bases). This CDR3 comprises 13 residues. V lost 8 bases and J 3 bases, leaving 14 bases between the germline ends. CDR1 SNHLY and CDR2 FYNNEI come from the germline V gene. CDR3: CASSSQTDYEQYF. The CDR3 region has the DNA TGTGCCAGCTCGTCACAGACAGACTACGAGCAGTACTTC.

The chain uses TRBV18 and TRBJ1-5; weak D call: TRBD1 (6 bases). CDR3 length: 15 residues. Looked up from germline, CDR1 is KGHSH and CDR2 is LQKENI. Trimming cost V 5 bases and J 0 bases, with 11 bases left between them. The CDR3 sequence is CASSRTENSNQPQHF. CDR3 coding DNA: TGTGCCAGCTCAAGGACAGAGAATAGCAATCAGCCCCAGCATTTT.

This rearrangement joins TRBV9 to TRBJ2-2; D unresolved. CDR1 and CDR2 (germline): SGDLS, YYNGEE. This CDR3 spans 14 amino acids. The V end was cut by 3 bases, the J end by 4 bases, with 10 bases between. The CDR3 DNA reads as TGTGCCAGCAGCGCCCCGACGGCCACCGGGGAGCTGTTTTTT. Translated, it gives CASSAPTATGELFF. The full variable domain, with the rest looked up from reference TRBV9 and TRBJ2-2, is DSGVTQTPKHLITATGQRVTLRCSPRSGDLSVYWYQQSLDQGLQFLIQYYNGEERAKGNILERFSAQQFPDLHSELNLSSLELGDSALYFCASSAPTATGELFFGEGSRLTVL.

The count of this clone is one. The J gene is TRBJ1-2, the V gene TRBV5-1; D unresolved. Trimming stripped 0 bases from V and 0 bases from J, with 9 bases between. Germline V gene lookup returns CDR1 SGHRS and CDR2 YFSETQ. CDR3 length: 15 residues. CDR3 sequence: CASSLVSGTNYGYTF. As DNA, the CDR3 is TGCGCCAGCAGCTTGGTGTCCGGGACTAACTATGGCTACACCTTC. The full variable domain, its missing parts supplied by reference TRBV5-1 and TRBJ1-2, is KAGVTQTPRYLIKTRGQQVTLSCSPISGHRSVSWYQQTPGQGLQFLFEYFSETQRNKGNFPGRFSGRQFSNSRSEMNVSTLELGDSALYLCASSLVSGTNYGYTFGSGTRLTVV.

The chain joins TRBV5-4 to TRBJ1-1; possibly TRBD1 for D (5 bases). CDR1 and CDR2 from the germline V gene are SGHNT and YYREEE (reference sequence). This CDR3 is built from 13 residues. Trimming cost V 4 bases and J 6 bases, with 13 bases left between them. As DNA, the CDR3 is TGTGCCAGCAGCCTGTCGGGGCTAGCTGAAGCTTTCTTT. Translation gives CASSLSGLAEAFF.

This chain joins TRBV4-1 and TRBJ1-2; D unclear. The CDR3 is made up of 15 amino acids. From germline, CDR1 is MGHRA and CDR2 YSYEKL. Deletions cut 0 bases from V and 8 bases from J, with 16 bases between. CDR3 bases: TGCGCCAGCAGCCAAGAGACCCGTCCCTCGGCAGGCTACACCTTC. Translation: CASSQETRPSAGYTF.

The chain uses TRBV7-3 and TRBJ2-1; tentative D call: TRBD2 (6 bases). Per the germline V gene, CDR1 is SGHTA and CDR2 is FQGTGA. The CDR3 loop spans 15 amino acids. V was trimmed by 1 base and J by 2 bases, leaving 9 bases between them. The CDR3 loop is CASSLNGGPYNEQFF. CDR3 DNA sequence: TGTGCCAGCAGCTTAAACGGGGGACCCTACAATGAGCAGTTCTTC.

The V and J genes are TRBV3-1 (or the pseudogene TRBV3-2) and TRBJ2-3; D might be TRBD2 (5 bases). Trimming removed 2 bases at V and 9 bases at J, with 15 bases between. This CDR3 comprises 14 residues. Germline-derived CDR1 and CDR2 are LGHDT and YNNKEL (reference sequence). Written as DNA, the CDR3 is TGTGCCAGCAGCCAACCGATTCTAGGAGGAACGCAGTATTTT. This codes for CASSQPILGGTQYF.

The genes are TRBV19 and TRBJ1-1; D remains ambiguous. The CDR3 runs 13 residues. Germline V gene data show CDR1 as LNHDA and CDR2 as SQIVND (reference sequence). Deletions cut 9 bases from V and 7 bases from J, with 18 bases between. CDR3 DNA: TGTGCCAGGGGTGGAGGGTACCCTTTTGAAGCTTTCTTT. Its protein product is CARGGGYPFEAFF.

DNA for the CDR3: TGTGCCATCAGTTCAGGTTTCGACAATCAGCCCCAGCATTTT. This codes for CAISSGFDNQPQHF. The chain links TRBV10-3 to TRBJ1-5; D call uncertain. V shed 5 bases and J shed 3 bases, with 11 bases lying between them. Germline lookup yields CDR1 ENHRY and CDR2 SYGVKD. This CDR3 is built from 14 residues.